The 20 T cell receptor beta chains presented below share a single source sample, sequenced in a study of blood T cells in healthy people across ages. It was with a sample-barcoded 5' primer and a J-beta primer mix that a second PCR of about 6 to 12 cycles was run. One entry per CDR3 protein results from TCRdb running MiXCR on the 5' RACE reads. The sample lists approximately 800,000 distinct CDR3 sequences; under 40% were seen once. The sequenced sample consisted of blood. Every receptor here comes from a man aged 18 to 29 in good health.

As concerns this clonotype: Compared with germline, one end of the junction differs, possibly owing to a read error. The chain joins TRBV12-3 or TRBV12-4 to TRBJ2-3; 9 bases line up with TRBD2. The CDR3 extends over 16 amino acids. The CDR3 nucleotides are TGTGCCAGCAGTTTAGGCGCGGGGGGGCAGCCAGATGCGCAGTATTTT. It specifies CASSLGAGGQPDAQYF.

The chain is built from TRBV6-5 and TRBJ2-4; TRBD2 matches 15 bases. This CDR3 has 20 residues. Germline CDR1 MNHEY, CDR2 SVGAGI. V lost 0 bases to trimming and J lost 7 bases; unmatched junction nucleotides: 13. CDR3 nucleotides: TGTGCCAGCAGTTACTCTCGGACTAGCGGGGGGGCCAGGTTCGGGAACATTCAGTACTTC. This gives the protein CASSYSRTSGGARFGNIQYF.

This rearrangement joins TRBV18 to TRBJ1-1; 9 bases map to TRBD1. The CDR3 has 17 residues. Germline values: CDR1 KGHSH, CDR2 LQKENI. J was trimmed by 1 base and V by 3 bases; bases with no gene match: 9. The CDR3 protein is CASSPRQGVNPNTEAFF. DNA of the CDR3: TGTGCCAGCTCACCCAGACAGGGGGTTAATCCGAACACTGAAGCTTTCTTT.

This chain connects TRBV6-1 to TRBJ1-2; TRBD1 is a possible D gene (6 bases). This CDR3 spans 14 amino acids. Germline V lookup: CDR1 MNHNS, CDR2 SASEGT. V was shortened by 5 bases and J by 5 bases, with 15 bases between the two germline ends. The DNA of the CDR3 is TGTGCCAGCAGTCCCCCCATGAGGGGGTATGGCTACACCTTC. This gives the protein CASSPPMRGYGYTF.

This chain links TRBV14 with TRBJ2-3; tentatively, D is TRBD1 (6 bases). Germline CDR1 is SGHDN and CDR2 is FVKESK. The CDR3 runs 16 residues. V was cut by 4 bases and J by 2 bases, with 16 bases left in between. CDR3 sequence reads: CASSLAGTLFTDTQYF. The CDR3 DNA follows: TGTGCCAGCAGCCTAGCCGGGACATTGTTCACAGATACGCAGTATTTT.

The sample holds many counts of this clonotype. The chain recombines TRBV12-3 or TRBV12-4 with TRBJ2-7; D may be TRBD1 (5 bases). Between the trimmed V and J ends, which lost 1 base and 5 bases, there was a span of 15 bases. The CDR3 consists of 15 residues. Here the CDR3 reads CASSLELRDFDEQYF. The CDR3 DNA sequence: TGTGCCAGCAGTTTAGAACTCAGGGATTTCGACGAGCAGTACTTC.

CDR3 DNA: TGTGCCAGCAGCGTAGCCCTCAAATCGGGGGCCCAGCATTTT. Amino acid sequence: CASSVALKSGAQHF. The chain is built from TRBV9 and TRBJ1-5; D may be TRBD1 (5 bases). This CDR3 is built from 14 residues. V lost 0 bases and J lost 11, with 15 bases in between. CDR1 is SGDLS and CDR2 is YYNGEE in the germline V gene.

The J gene is TRBJ2-3, the V gene TRBV20-1; 7 bases fit TRBD2. The CDR3 spans 15 residues. Trimming at V came to 0 bases and at J to 4 bases, leaving 7 bases not matched to a gene. Germline values: CDR1 DFQATT, CDR2 SNEGSKA (reference sequence). The DNA for the CDR3 is TGCAGTGCTAGAGATCCTGCGGGGGTCGCAGATACGCAGTATTTT. Translated: CSARDPAGVADTQYF.

The chain links TRBV20-1 to TRBJ1-2, with TRBD1 as a possible D gene (5 bases). Trimming pared 1 base from V and 12 bases from J, leaving 12 bases between. The CDR3 extends over 11 amino acids. Germline CDR1 is DFQATT and CDR2 is SNEGSKA (reference sequence). The CDR3 sequence is CSARGGKGHTF. Written as DNA, the CDR3 is TGCAGTGCTAGAGGGGGGAAGGGCCACACCTTC.

A few counts support this clonotype. J is TRBJ1-5 and V is TRBV6-2 or TRBV6-3; D remains ambiguous. The CDR3 length is 16 residues. Trimming cost V 6 bases and J 1 base, with 16 bases left between them. Germline CDR1 reads MNHEY; CDR2 reads SVGEGT. The CDR3, as DNA: TGTGCCAGCAGCTCCATCTTGGGATTGAGCAATCAGCCCCAGCATTTT. Protein sequence: CASSSILGLSNQPQHF.

Remarks on this clonotype: This sequence may be a read error, since a much larger clone differs from it by one base. The genes are TRBV2 and TRBJ2-5; the match to TRBD2 covers 7 bases. Germline values: CDR1 SNHLY, CDR2 FYNNEI. With V trimmed by 6 bases and J by 11 bases, 12 bases remained unmatched. The CDR3 loop spans 13 amino acids. The CDR3 sequence is CASRADGRNEQYF. In DNA form, the CDR3 reads TGTGCCAGCAGGGCCGACGGGAGGAATGAGCAGTACTTC. The whole variable domain, filled in from reference TRBV2 and TRBJ2-5, reads EPEVTQTPSHQVTQMGQEVILRCVPISNHLYFYWYRQILGQKVEFLVSFYNNEISEKSEIFDDQFSVERPDGSNFTLKIRSTKLEDSAMYFCASRADGRNEQYFGPGTRLLVL.

The J gene is TRBJ2-3, the V gene TRBV6-1; possible D gene TRBD1, 5 bases. Trimming left V 3 bases short and J 4 bases short, with 14 bases between. The CDR3 covers 15 residues. The germline gives CDR1 MNHNS, CDR2 SASEGT. CDR3 protein: CASSDLGRGADTQYF. Written as DNA, the CDR3 is TGTGCCAGCAGTGATTTGGGAAGGGGTGCAGATACGCAGTATTTT.

The chain carries TRBV5-1 and TRBJ1-1; D call uncertain. Trimming took off 3 bases at V and 1 base at J, with 13 bases between the two ends. Germline assignment: CDR1 SGHRS and CDR2 YFSETQ. CDR3 length: 15 residues. The CDR3 DNA reads as TGCGCCAGCAGCTCCGGGGTTTCCTCGAACACTGAAGCTTTCTTT. It codes for CASSSGVSSNTEAFF. Looking up the rest from reference TRBV5-1 and TRBJ1-1 gives the full variable domain: KAGVTQTPRYLIKTRGQQVTLSCSPISGHRSVSWYQQTPGQGLQFLFEYFSETQRNKGNFPGRFSGRQFSNSRSEMNVSTLELGDSALYLCASSSGVSSNTEAFFGQGTRLTVV.

The chain joins TRBV12-3 or TRBV12-4 to TRBJ2-7; D remains ambiguous. Trimming pared 3 bases from V and 4 bases from J, leaving 13 bases between. This CDR3 has 14 amino acids. CDR3 nucleotide sequence: TGTGCCAGCAGTTTTCGCCTTGGCGGATACGAGCAGTACTTC. Translation: CASSFRLGGYEQYF.

In this sample, this clonotype turned up many times. The gene calls are TRBV6-2 or TRBV6-3 and TRBJ2-1; D is undetermined. From germline, CDR1 is MNHEY and CDR2 SVGEGT. V dropped 2 bases and J dropped 0 bases, with 8 bases sitting between them. The CDR3 contains 15 residues. The DNA of the CDR3 is TGTGCCAGCAGTTACCGAGCCCACTCCTACAATGAGCAGTTCTTC. This translates into CASSYRAHSYNEQFF.

This clonotype was detected only a few times. This sequence joins TRBV4-2 and TRBJ2-7; TRBD2 matches 8 bases. Germline trimming cut 1 base from V and 1 base from J; bases unmatched to any gene: 3. This CDR3 has 15 amino acids. Germline lookup yields CDR1 LGHNA and CDR2 YNFKEQ. The CDR3 region is CASSQVRGDSYEQYF. DNA of the CDR3: TGTGCCAGCAGCCAAGTGCGGGGGGATTCCTACGAGCAGTACTTC.

The rearrangement joins TRBV10-3 to TRBJ2-3, with D possibly matching TRBD2 (6 bases). CDR1 is ENHRY and CDR2 is SYGVKD in the germline V gene. The CDR3 spans 14 residues. Trimming cost V 6 bases and J 0 bases, with 10 bases left between them. As DNA, the CDR3 is TGTGCCATCAGCCCGGAGGGGAGCACAGATACGCAGTATTTT. Translating it yields CAISPEGSTDTQYF.

Of note for this clonotype: A much bigger clone sits one base away, suggesting this may be a read error. The rearrangement links TRBV12-3 or TRBV12-4 to TRBJ2-7; D gene ambiguous. There are 15 residues in the CDR3. V lost 3 bases to trimming and J lost 0 bases, with 12 bases between them. Here the CDR3 reads CASSFGWSASYEQYF. CDR3 DNA sequence: TGTGCCAGCAGTTTCGGATGGTCGGCCTCCTACGAGCAGTACTTC.

V and J are TRBV12-3 or TRBV12-4 and TRBJ2-7; a weak D match, TRBD1 (6 bases). The J call may be incorrect, as the DNA end agrees better with TRBJ2-5. CDR3 length: 16 amino acids. CDR3 in amino acids: CASSLGLGHSRETQYF. As DNA, the CDR3 is TGTGCCAGCAGTTTAGGATTGGGACATTCCAGGGAGACCCAGTACTTC.

The gene calls are TRBV20-1 and TRBJ2-5, with 7 positions matching TRBD2. The CDR3 consists of 15 residues. V lost 6 bases, J lost 0 bases, and 10 bases stayed unmatched. Germline CDR1 DFQATT, CDR2 SNEGSKA (reference sequence). CDR3 region: CSAIPGTKNQETQYF. DNA for the CDR3: TGCAGTGCGATCCCCGGGACTAAAAACCAAGAGACCCAGTACTTC.